Included here is one TCR beta chain sequence, with context. Its antigen remains unidentified. The sample is drawn from a study of graft-versus-host responses after intestinal transplantation. Study summary: Grafts that recipients had were multivisceral, liver-intestinal, or isolated intestinal transplants. For 2 to 4 years after anti-thymocyte globulin induction, all recipients took tacrolimus and steroids.

Profiling relied on immunoSEQ multiplex PCR, and the TCRdb table lists in-frame clones only, not all of them. The sample contains approximately 100,000 clones, 75% to 90% of which appear only once. V trimming: 7 bases; J trimming: 3 bases; junction bases outside the gene matches: 5. CDR1 and CDR2 from the germline V gene are MNHEY and SVGAGI. The CDR3 is 13 residues long. Broader study findings: Among recipient marrow samples, GvH clones were found; some appeared first in ileum or blood. Early post-transplant falls in HvG clones accompanied the peak levels of circulating GvH clones.

This rearrangement joins TRBV6-5 to TRBJ1-1; 7 positions agree with TRBD1. Sequencing was performed on unstimulated CD4+ T cells sorted from spleen or lymph node cells, taken before intestinal transplant. The receptor was isolated from a human donor who received an intestinal transplant. CDR3 loop: CASTGGSDTEAFF. Written as DNA, the CDR3 is TGTGCCAGCACAGGGGGATCCGACACTGAAGCTTTCTTT.